Detailed here is one T cell receptor beta chain. PCR was performed using 60 Vbeta and 13 Jbeta primers. Using immunoSEQ multiplex PCR, the repertoire was profiled, and TCRdb retains in-frame clones only, with some absent. The sample lists around 92,000 clones, approximately 74% seen once, with around 3% in the top ten. The data stem from a study of cytomegalovirus exposure and HLA in healthy donors. Trimming stripped 7 bases from V and 5 bases from J, with 10 bases between. Germline V gene data show CDR1 as SGHRS and CDR2 as YFSETQ. The CDR3 spans 12 residues. The clonotype comes from a female donor in good health and CMV-seropositive. Sequencing was performed on PBMCs. This sequence joins TRBV5-1 and TRBJ2-4, with D maybe TRBD1 (6 bases). In nucleotides, the CDR3 is TGCGCCAGCTGCAGGACAGAAAACATTCAGTACTTC. Translated: CASCRTENIQYF. The whole variable domain, remainder taken from reference TRBV5-1 and TRBJ2-4, is KAGVTQTPRYLIKTRGQQVTLSCSPISGHRSVSWYQQTPGQGLQFLFEYFSETQRNKGNFPGRFSGRQFSNSRSEMNVSTLELGDSALYLCASCRTENIQYFGAGTRLSVL.